A selection of T cell receptor beta chains follows, all from one sample in a study of PD-1 blockade in classical Hodgkin lymphoma. Generated by immunoSEQ multiplex PCR, the TCRdb table keeps only in-frame clones and is missing some. The sample holds 20,000 to 25,000 clones, about 76% seen once. Sequenced here: peripheral blood mononuclear cells (PBMCs), sampled before the second cycle of nivolumab. Receptors originate from a human donor with classical Hodgkin lymphoma. Both conserved end residues are part of each CDR3. A D gene is named only where the DNA matches it firmly. Size tells how often a clone was seen (once, few, many) or the class of an expanded clone, and some rows leave it out.

j_call d_call v_call clone_size cdr3_aa cdr3_nt
TRBJ2-7 TRBD2 TRBV28 once CASSLGGKSYEQYF TGTGCCAGCAGCCTCGGGGGGAAATCCTACGAGCAGTACTTC
TRBJ2-2 TRBD1 TRBV10-1 NA CASSERQGRTGELFF TGCGCCAGCAGTGAACGACAGGGGAGGACCGGGGAGCTGTTTTTT
TRBJ2-5 NA TRBV27 NA CASSLMYRAVQETQYF TGTGCCAGCAGTTTAATGTATCGGGCAGTCCAAGAGACCCAGTACTTC
TRBJ2-1 TRBD2 TRBV2 NA CASRMTSGRSNEQFF TGTGCCAGCCGCATGACTAGCGGGAGATCCAATGAGCAGTTCTTC
TRBJ1-1 TRBD1 TRBV19 NA CASSTDRRNTEAFF TGTGCCAGTAGTACGGACAGGAGGAACACTGAAGCTTTCTTT
TRBJ2-4 NA TRBV27 once CASSTSGAWILGNIQYF TGTGCCAGCAGTACATCCGGGGCATGGATCCTCGGAAACATTCAGTACTTC
TRBJ2-7 NA TRBV5-1 NA CASSLEGGAHEQYF TGCGCCAGCAGCTTGGAAGGGGGGGCACACGAGCAGTACTTC
TRBJ2-7 TRBD2 TRBV4-1 few CASSQWTSVGYEQYF TGCGCCAGCAGCCAATGGACTAGCGTCGGCTACGAGCAGTACTTC
TRBJ1-2 NA TRBV6-4 NA CASSETITAGGYTF TGTGCCAGCAGCGAAACGATTACCGCGGGAGGCTACACCTTC
TRBJ2-7 TRBD1 TRBV11-3 NA CASSRGPGQPRGYEQYF TGTGCCAGCAGCCGGGGACCGGGACAGCCTAGAGGCTACGAGCAGTACTTC
TRBJ2-5 NA TRBV15 NA CATSSGQGPIQETQYF TGTGCCACCAGCAGCGGTCAGGGCCCCATCCAAGAGACCCAGTACTTC
TRBJ2-7 NA TRBV5-4 NA CASSTVDSPYEQYF TGTGCCAGCAGCACCGTGGACAGTCCCTACGAGCAGTACTTC
TRBJ2-7 TRBD1 TRBV5-1 NA CASSTGTGAISYEQYF TGCGCCAGCAGCACCGGGACAGGGGCCATATCTTACGAGCAGTACTTC
TRBJ2-3 NA TRBV5-4 NA CASSSSTDTQYF TGTGCCAGCAGCTCAAGCACAGATACGCAGTATTTT
TRBJ1-2 TRBD1 TRBV18 NA CASSPPSLGGGGVGYTF TGTGCCAGCTCACCACCGTCCCTAGGTGGAGGGGGCGTTGGCTACACCTTC
TRBJ2-3 TRBD2 TRBV10-2 NA CASQNDGGSTDTQYF TGCGCCAGTCAAAATGACGGGGGGAGCACAGATACGCAGTATTTT
TRBJ2-5 NA TRBV5-4 NA CASSSLISGTSQETQYF TGTGCCAGCAGCTCGCTAATTTCCGGGACATCGCAAGAGACCCAGTACTTC
TRBJ1-2 NA TRBV4-1 NA CASSHALQGTSPNYGYTF TGCGCCAGCAGCCACGCCTTACAGGGTACAAGTCCTAACTATGGCTACACCTTC
TRBJ1-1 NA TRBV19 NA CASTAEGRDEAFF TGTGCCAGTACCGCAGAGGGCAGGGATGAAGCTTTCTTT
TRBJ1-5 NA TRBV19 once CASSIAGYSNQPQHF TGTGCCAGTAGTATAGCAGGCTATAGCAATCAGCCCCAGCATTTT
TRBJ1-4 NA TRBV7-9 NA CASSLRQSNEKLFF TGTGCCAGCAGCTTAAGGCAGTCAAATGAAAAACTGTTTTTT
TRBJ2-3 TRBD1 TRBV5-1 NA CASSLRTGTGTDTQYF TGCGCCAGCAGCTTACGGACAGGGACGGGCACAGATACGCAGTATTTT
TRBJ1-5 NA TRBV28 NA CASSWGNQPQHF TGTGCCAGCAGTTGGGGGAATCAGCCCCAGCATTTT
TRBJ2-7 NA TRBV6-1 NA CASSESGPYEQYF TGTGCCAGCAGTGAAAGTGGGCCCTACGAGCAGTACTTC
TRBJ2-3 TRBD2 TRBV29-1 medium-sized CSVDGPSGVSDTQYF TGCAGCGTTGATGGTCCTAGCGGGGTTTCAGATACGCAGTATTTT
TRBJ1-1 NA TRBV5-1 few CASRDSLGYTEAFF TGCGCCAGCAGGGACAGCTTGGGATACACTGAAGCTTTCTTT
TRBJ2-5 NA TRBV7-9 NA CASSLAEYQETQYF TGTGCCAGCAGCTTAGCAGAGTACCAAGAGACCCAGTACTTC
TRBJ2-1 TRBD2 TRBV10-2 NA CASSRASGGPIFGNEQFF TGCGCCAGCAGTCGGGCTAGCGGGGGGCCAATATTCGGCAATGAGCAGTTCTTC
TRBJ2-2 TRBD1 TRBV5-4 NA CASSFKQGTTGELFF TGTGCCAGCAGTTTTAAACAGGGGACCACCGGGGAGCTGTTTTTT
TRBJ2-7 NA TRBV6-5 NA CASSLARVNYEQYF TGTGCCAGCAGCCTTGCACGGGTGAACTACGAGCAGTACTTC
TRBJ2-3 NA TRBV27 NA CASSHDPADTQYF TGTGCCAGCAGTCATGACCCTGCAGATACGCAGTATTTT
TRBJ2-5 NA TRBV6-5 NA CASRNFVGTQYF TGTGCCAGCAGAAATTTTGTGGGGACCCAGTACTTC
TRBJ2-5 TRBD1 TRBV7-7 NA CASSLGQGGQETQYF TGTGCCAGCAGCTTGGGACAGGGTGGCCAAGAGACCCAGTACTTC
TRBJ2-1 TRBD1 TRBV6-6 once CASSQRDSGYNEQFF TGTGCCAGCAGCCAACGGGACAGCGGATACAATGAGCAGTTCTTC
TRBJ1-2 NA TRBV11-2 medium-sized CASSLGYYGYTF TGTGCCAGCAGCTTAGGATACTATGGCTACACCTTC
TRBJ1-5 NA TRBV7-9 NA CASSHSQGQPQHF TGTGCCAGCAGCCACTCACAGGGCCAGCCCCAGCATTTT